The rows below give T cell receptor beta chains drawn from one sample of a study of cytomegalovirus exposure and HLA in healthy donors. Profiled with immunoSEQ multiplex PCR; TCRdb holds only in-frame clones, not every one. The listing records under 150,000 clones. The specimen sequenced was PBMCs. Receptors originate from a man aged 40-49 years in good health and CMV-seronegative. The CDR3 runs from the conserved cysteine through the conserved F or W. Fields, in order: V gene, J gene, D gene, CDR3 protein, CDR3 DNA. D genes are given only for firm matches.

TRBV7-6	TRBJ2-3	NA	CASSSAEDTQYF	TGTGCCAGCAGCTCGGCGGAGGATACGCAGTATTTT
TRBV4-2	TRBJ2-6	TRBD1	CASSQVGRGLLTSSGANVLTF	TGTGCCAGCAGCCAAGTCGGCAGGGGGCTTCTAACCTCCTCTGGGGCCAACGTCCTGACTTTC
TRBV2	TRBJ1-5	NA	CASRDSISQPQHF	TGTGCCAGCAGGGACAGTATCTCCCAGCCCCAGCATTTT
TRBV18	TRBJ2-7	TRBD2	CASSPRDYSYEQYF	TGTGCCAGCTCCCCCCGGGACTATTCCTACGAGCAGTACTTC
TRBV9	TRBJ1-2	TRBD1	CASSAGQHGYTF	TGTGCCAGCAGCGCGGGACAGCATGGCTACACCTTC
TRBV9	TRBJ2-2	NA	CASSAGPGGELFF	TGTGCCAGCAGCGCAGGGCCAGGTGGGGAGCTGTTTTTT
TRBV5-4	TRBJ1-1	TRBD1	CASSFPQGNTEALF	TGTGCCAGCAGCTTCCCACAGGGGAACACTGAAGCTCTCTTT
TRBV14	TRBJ2-3	NA	CASSLSTDTQYF	TGTGCCAGTTCTCTGAGCACAGATACGCAGTATTTT
TRBV2	TRBJ1-1	NA	CASSEDQVNTEAFF	TGTGCCAGCAGTGAAGACCAGGTTAACACTGAAGCTTTCTTT
TRBV5-1	TRBJ2-5	TRBD1	CASSQGTGARETQYF	TGCGCCAGCAGCCAGGGGACAGGGGCTCGGGAGACCCAGTACTTC
TRBV19	TRBJ2-7	TRBD1	CASSNLDRDRPLQYF	TGTGCCAGTAGTAACCTGGACAGGGACCGACCTTTGCAGTACTTC
TRBV7-9	TRBJ2-7	NA	CASSLAMGAQYF	TGTGCCAGCAGCTTAGCAATGGGGGCGCAGTACTTC
TRBV28	TRBJ2-7	NA	CASSFRDRQYF	TGTGCCAGCAGTTTTAGAGATCGGCAGTACTTC
TRBV6-5	TRBJ2-7	NA	CASRSTGASYEQYF	TGTGCCAGCAGATCGACAGGAGCCTCCTACGAGCAGTACTTC
TRBV6-5	TRBJ2-2	TRBD1	CASTPGQGTGELFF	TGTGCCAGCACCCCGGGACAGGGGACCGGGGAGCTGTTTTTT
TRBV29-1	TRBJ2-3	TRBD1	CSVQDRAYHTDTQYF	TGCAGCGTTCAGGACAGGGCCTACCACACAGATACGCAGTATTTT
TRBV7-2	TRBJ1-3	NA	CASSLDLGNTIYF	TGTGCCAGCAGCTTAGATCTCGGAAACACCATATATTTT
TRBV25-1	TRBJ1-1	TRBD1	CASSARGTGRGNTEAFF	TGTGCCAGCAGTGCCCGAGGGACAGGGAGAGGGAACACTGAAGCTTTCTTT
TRBV6-5	TRBJ1-5	NA	CASSPESYQPQHF	TGTGCCAGCAGTCCGGAGAGTTATCAGCCCCAGCATTTT
TRBV9	TRBJ1-6	NA	CASSVGVLQGSSPLHF	TGTGCCAGCAGCGTAGGAGTCTTGCAGGGAAGTTCACCCCTCCACTTT
TRBV5-1	TRBJ2-7	NA	CASSLGQTQTYEQYF	TGCGCCAGCAGCTTGGGGCAGACACAAACCTACGAGCAGTACTTC
TRBV7-9	TRBJ2-5	NA	CASRNGETQYF	TGTGCCAGCAGGAACGGGGAGACCCAGTACTTC
TRBV9	TRBJ2-5	NA	CASSVEVGASAVTQYF	TGTGCCAGCAGCGTAGAGGTGGGGGCGTCCGCGGTGACCCAGTACTTC
TRBV5-4	TRBJ2-3	TRBD2	CASSSKGAGASTDTQYF	TGTGCCAGCAGCTCTAAGGGAGCGGGGGCTAGCACAGATACGCAGTATTTT
TRBV9	TRBJ2-3	NA	CASSPQVQNTDTQYF	TGTGCCAGCAGCCCACAGGTTCAAAACACAGATACGCAGTATTTT
TRBV29-1	TRBJ1-3	NA	CSVAGTFSGNTIYF	TGCAGCGTTGCTGGGACTTTCTCTGGAAACACCATATATTTT
TRBV7-3	TRBJ2-7	NA	CASSIGDSYEQYF	TGTGCCAGCAGCATAGGGGATTCCTACGAGCAGTACTTC
TRBV7-7	TRBJ2-7	TRBD2	CASSISGGGYEQYF	TGTGCCAGCAGCATTAGCGGGGGGGGGTACGAGCAGTACTTC
TRBV2	TRBJ1-2	TRBD1	CASSEGQDYGYTF	TGTGCCAGCAGCGAGGGACAGGACTATGGCTACACCTTC
TRBV6-5	TRBJ1-4	NA	CASSYSTRTNEKLFF	TGTGCCAGCAGTTACTCGACGAGGACTAATGAAAAACTGTTTTTT
TRBV6-1	TRBJ1-1	NA	CANARGGNTEAFF	TGTGCCAACGCCCGGGGGGGGAACACTGAAGCTTTCTTT
TRBV25-1	TRBJ1-2	NA	CASSESTGGSYTF	TGTGCCAGCAGTGAATCGACGGGGGGGAGCTACACCTTC
TRBV2	TRBJ1-5	NA	CASSEYRGNQPQHF	TGTGCCAGCAGTGAATACAGGGGCAATCAGCCCCAGCATTTT
TRBV7-9	TRBJ2-1	TRBD1	CASSTAGQGNNEQFF	TGTGCCAGCAGCACCGCGGGACAGGGGAACAATGAGCAGTTCTTC
TRBV7-2	TRBJ2-3	TRBD1	CASSLAPAGGYITDTQYF	TGTGCCAGCAGCTTAGCGCCGGCAGGGGGTTACATTACAGATACGCAGTATTTT
TRBV7-8	TRBJ2-7	NA	CASSLVLAVSSYEQYF	TGTGCCAGCAGCTTAGTACTAGCTGTGAGTTCCTACGAGCAGTACTTC
TRBV5-1	TRBJ2-2	NA	CASSLAGGSHTGELFF	TGCGCCAGCAGCTTGGCAGGTGGCAGTCACACCGGGGAGCTGTTTTTT
TRBV7-9	TRBJ1-2	NA	CASSLAGSNYGYTF	TGTGCCAGCAGCTTAGCGGGCAGTAACTATGGCTACACCTTC